This T cell receptor beta chain was documented in a study of T cell responses to AZD1222 COVID-19 vaccine. Data came from immunoSEQ multiplex PCR; TCRdb stores just in-frame clones and leaves some out. Here the sample spans 150,000 or so clones, around 92% being singletons. Whole-study results and caveats: Mapped onto spike, vaccine-associated CD4 TCRs spanned it and were dominant at 160-218 and 743-854. Breadth and depth of Spike-specific TCRs rose after two AZD1222 doses. Sampled repertoires all dated from after the peak T cell response. Mostly white British, mostly female donors; authors suggested clonal diversity may be underestimated.

With 4 bases clipped from V and 0 bases from J, the junction kept 11 bases outside the gene matches. Germline loops: CDR1 SEHNR, CDR2 FQNEAQ (reference sequence). The CDR3 is 18 amino acids. On this clone: The antigen is undetermined.

This TCR came from an adult who received the AZD1222 COVID-19 vaccine. The genes are TRBV7-9 and TRBJ2-1; TRBD2 matches 8 bases. The source material was peripheral blood, sampled 28 days after the second AZD1222 dose. CDR3 loop: CASSSRRGDTSSYNEQFF. CDR3 bases: TGTGCCAGCAGCTCCAGGCGGGGGGACACTAGCTCCTACAATGAGCAGTTCTTC. Variable domain in full (rest from reference TRBV7-9 and TRBJ2-1): DTGVSQNPRHKITKRGQNVTFRCDPISEHNRLYWYRQTLGQGPEFLTYFQNEAQLEKSRLLSDRFSAERPKGSFSTLEIQRTEQGDSAMYLCASSSRRGDTSSYNEQFFGPGTRLTVL.